This T cell receptor beta chain originates from a study of blood T cell repertoires in COVID-19. Trimming pared 5 bases from V and 0 bases from J, leaving 5 bases between. CDR3 length: 12 residues. Germline CDR1 SQVTM, CDR2 ANQGSEA. Individuals drawn from some 25 US areas were about 18 to 95 years old. As handled by the study authors: Estimated nucleated cell counts came from reference gene primer amplification. Sequencing used immunoSEQ multiplex PCR; TCRdb keeps in-frame clones, though not all of them. That table furnishes V, J and clone size, whereas the DNA furnished D and trimming. The data contain about 200,000 clones, around 88% of them seen just once; the ten biggest clones take up about 6%. Comment on this clone: At the DNA level, this CDR3 is encoded by other sequences in the same sample as well.

The receptor comes from a man in his forties with acute COVID-19. V usage is TRBV29-1 and J usage is TRBJ2-1; no reliable D call. Source material: PBMCs or T cells enriched from blood (not recorded which). The CDR3 reads CSVSSSYNEQFF. The CDR3 nucleotides are TGCAGCGTTTCTTCCTCCTACAATGAGCAGTTCTTC.